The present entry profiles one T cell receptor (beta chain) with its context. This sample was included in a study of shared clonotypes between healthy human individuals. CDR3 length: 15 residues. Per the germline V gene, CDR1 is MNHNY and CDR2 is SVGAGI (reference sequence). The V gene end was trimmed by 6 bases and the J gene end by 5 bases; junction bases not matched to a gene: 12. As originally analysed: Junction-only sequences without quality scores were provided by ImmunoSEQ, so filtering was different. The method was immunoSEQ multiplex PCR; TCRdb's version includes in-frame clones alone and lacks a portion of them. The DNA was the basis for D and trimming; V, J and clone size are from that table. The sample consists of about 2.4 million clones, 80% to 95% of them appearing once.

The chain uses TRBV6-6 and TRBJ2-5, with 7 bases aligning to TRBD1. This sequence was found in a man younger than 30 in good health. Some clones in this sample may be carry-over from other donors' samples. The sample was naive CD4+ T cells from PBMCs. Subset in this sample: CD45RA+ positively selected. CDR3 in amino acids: CASRTGQARGETQYF. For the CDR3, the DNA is TGTGCCAGCAGAACCGGACAGGCCCGAGGGGAGACCCAGTACTTC.